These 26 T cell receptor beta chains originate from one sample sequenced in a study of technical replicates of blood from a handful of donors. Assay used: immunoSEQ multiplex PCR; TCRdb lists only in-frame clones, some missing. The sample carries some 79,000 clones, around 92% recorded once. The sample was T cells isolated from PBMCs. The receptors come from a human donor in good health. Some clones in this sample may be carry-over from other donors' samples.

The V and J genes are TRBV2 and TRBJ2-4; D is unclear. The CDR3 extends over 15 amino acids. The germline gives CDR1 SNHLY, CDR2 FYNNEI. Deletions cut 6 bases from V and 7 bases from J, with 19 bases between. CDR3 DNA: TGTGCCAGCAGAGCTGTACTGAATGCTGAGAACATTCAGTACTTC. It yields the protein CASRAVLNAENIQYF.

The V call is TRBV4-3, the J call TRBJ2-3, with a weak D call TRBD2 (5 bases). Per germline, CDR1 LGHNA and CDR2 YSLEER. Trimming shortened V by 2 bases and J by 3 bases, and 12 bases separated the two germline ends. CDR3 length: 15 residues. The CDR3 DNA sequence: TGCGCCAGCAGCCAATTGAGCGGTTGGACAGATACGCAGTATTTT. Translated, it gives CASSQLSGWTDTQYF.

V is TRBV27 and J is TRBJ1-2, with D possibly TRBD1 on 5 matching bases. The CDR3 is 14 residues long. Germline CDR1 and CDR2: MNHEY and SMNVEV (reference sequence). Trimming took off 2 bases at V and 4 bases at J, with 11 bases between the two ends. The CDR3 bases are TGTGCCAGCAGTTTAGGGGGGTTTACCTATGGCTACACCTTC. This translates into CASSLGGFTYGYTF.

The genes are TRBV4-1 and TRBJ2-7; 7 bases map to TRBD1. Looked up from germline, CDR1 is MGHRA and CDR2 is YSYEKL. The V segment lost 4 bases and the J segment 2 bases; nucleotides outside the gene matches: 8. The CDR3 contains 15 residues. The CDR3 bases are TGCGCCAGCAGCCTGGCAGGGGGTGACGCCTACGAGCAGTACTTC. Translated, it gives CASSLAGGDAYEQYF.

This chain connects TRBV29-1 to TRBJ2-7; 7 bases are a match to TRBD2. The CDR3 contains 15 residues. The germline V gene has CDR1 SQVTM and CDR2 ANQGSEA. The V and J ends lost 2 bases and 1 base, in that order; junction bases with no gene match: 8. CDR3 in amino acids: CSVEIGRGRSYEQYF. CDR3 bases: TGCAGCGTTGAAATTGGGAGGGGCAGGTCCTACGAGCAGTACTTC.

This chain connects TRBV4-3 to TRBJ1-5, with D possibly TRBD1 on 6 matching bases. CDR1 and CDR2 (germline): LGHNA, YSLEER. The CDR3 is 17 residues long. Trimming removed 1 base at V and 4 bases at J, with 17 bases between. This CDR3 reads CASSQVAGHLTNQPQHF. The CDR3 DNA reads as TGCGCCAGCAGCCAAGTAGCGGGACACTTGACAAATCAGCCCCAGCATTTT.

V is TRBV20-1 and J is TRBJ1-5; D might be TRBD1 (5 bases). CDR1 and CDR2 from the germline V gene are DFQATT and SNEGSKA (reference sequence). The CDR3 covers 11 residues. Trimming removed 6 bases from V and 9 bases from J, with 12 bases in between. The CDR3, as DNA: TGCAGTGCCGGTCTCGGGGGGCCCCAGCATTTT. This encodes CSAGLGGPQHF.

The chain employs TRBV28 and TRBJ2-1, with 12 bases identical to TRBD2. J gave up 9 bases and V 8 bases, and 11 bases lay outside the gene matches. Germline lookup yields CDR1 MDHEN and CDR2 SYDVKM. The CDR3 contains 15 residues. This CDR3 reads CASSILAGGHGEQFF. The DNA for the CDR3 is TGTGCCAGCTCGATTCTAGCGGGAGGGCATGGTGAGCAGTTCTTC. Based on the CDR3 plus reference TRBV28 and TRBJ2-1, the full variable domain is DVKVTQSSRYLVKRTGEKVFLECVQDMDHENMFWYRQDPGLGLRLIYFSYDVKMKEKGDIPEGYSVSREKKERFSLILESASTNQTSMYLCASSILAGGHGEQFFGPGTRLTVL.

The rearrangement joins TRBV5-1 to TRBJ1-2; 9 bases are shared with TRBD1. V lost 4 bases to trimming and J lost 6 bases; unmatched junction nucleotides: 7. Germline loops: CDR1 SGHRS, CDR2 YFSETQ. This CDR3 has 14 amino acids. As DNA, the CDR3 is TGCGCCAGCAGCCAGATACAGGGGGCTAATGGCTACACCTTC. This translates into CASSQIQGANGYTF.

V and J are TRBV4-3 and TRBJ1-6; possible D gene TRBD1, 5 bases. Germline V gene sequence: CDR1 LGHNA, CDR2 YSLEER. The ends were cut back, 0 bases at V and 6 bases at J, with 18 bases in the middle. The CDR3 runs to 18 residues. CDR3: CASSQEYGQTARNSPLHF. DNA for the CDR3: TGCGCCAGCAGCCAAGAATACGGTCAGACAGCCCGTAATTCACCCCTCCACTTT.

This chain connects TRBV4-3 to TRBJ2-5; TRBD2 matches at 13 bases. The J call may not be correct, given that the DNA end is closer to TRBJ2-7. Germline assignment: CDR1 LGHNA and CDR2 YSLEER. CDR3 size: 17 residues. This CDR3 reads CASSQEGLAGEAYEQYF. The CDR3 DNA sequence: TGCGCCAGCAGCCAAGAAGGACTAGCGGGAGAGGCATACGAGCAGTACTTC.

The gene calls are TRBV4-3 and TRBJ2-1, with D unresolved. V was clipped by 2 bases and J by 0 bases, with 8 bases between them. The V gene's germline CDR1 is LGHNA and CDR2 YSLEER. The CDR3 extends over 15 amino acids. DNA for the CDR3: TGCGCCAGCAGCCAACGTATTAGCTCCTACAATGAGCAGTTCTTC. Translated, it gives CASSQRISSYNEQFF.

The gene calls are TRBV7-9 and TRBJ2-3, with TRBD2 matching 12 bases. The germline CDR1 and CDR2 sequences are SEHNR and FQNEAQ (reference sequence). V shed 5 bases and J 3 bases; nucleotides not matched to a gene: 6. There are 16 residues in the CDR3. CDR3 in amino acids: CASSPRGLAGTDTQYF. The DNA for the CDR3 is TGTGCCAGCAGCCCCCGAGGACTAGCGGGGACAGATACGCAGTATTTT. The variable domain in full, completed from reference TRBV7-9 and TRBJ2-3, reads DTGVSQNPRHKITKRGQNVTFRCDPISEHNRLYWYRQTLGQGPEFLTYFQNEAQLEKSRLLSDRFSAERPKGSFSTLEIQRTEQGDSAMYLCASSPRGLAGTDTQYFGPGTRLTVL.

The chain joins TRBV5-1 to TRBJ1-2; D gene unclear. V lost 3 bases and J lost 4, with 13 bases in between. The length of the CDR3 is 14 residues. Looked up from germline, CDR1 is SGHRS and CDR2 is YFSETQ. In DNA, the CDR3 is TGCGCCAGCAGCTCGGAGGTACGGGGCTATGGCTACACCTTC. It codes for CASSSEVRGYGYTF.

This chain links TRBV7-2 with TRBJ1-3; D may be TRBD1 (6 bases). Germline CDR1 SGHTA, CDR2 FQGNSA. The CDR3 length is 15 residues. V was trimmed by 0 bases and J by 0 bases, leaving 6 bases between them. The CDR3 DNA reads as TGTGCCAGCAGCTTAGCAGGGGGCTCTGGAAACACCATATATTTT. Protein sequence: CASSLAGGSGNTIYF.

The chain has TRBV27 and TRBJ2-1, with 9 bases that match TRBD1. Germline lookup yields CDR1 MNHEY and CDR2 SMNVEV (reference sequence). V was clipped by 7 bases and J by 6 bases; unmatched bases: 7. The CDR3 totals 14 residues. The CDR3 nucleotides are TGTGCCAGCACCTTCGGGGACAGGGTCAATGAGCAGTTCTTC. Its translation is CASTFGDRVNEQFF.

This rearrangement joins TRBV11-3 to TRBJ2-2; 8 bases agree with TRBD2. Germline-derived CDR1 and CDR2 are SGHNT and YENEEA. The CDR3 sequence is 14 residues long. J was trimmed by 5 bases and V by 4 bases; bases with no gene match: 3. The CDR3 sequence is CASSSREGTGELFF. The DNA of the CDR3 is TGTGCCAGCAGCTCCCGGGAGGGGACCGGGGAGCTGTTTTTT.

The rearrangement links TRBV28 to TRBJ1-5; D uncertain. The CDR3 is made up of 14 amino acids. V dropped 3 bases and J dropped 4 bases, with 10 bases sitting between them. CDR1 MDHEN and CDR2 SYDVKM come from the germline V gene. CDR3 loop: CASSLIGFNQPQHF. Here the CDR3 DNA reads TGTGCCAGCAGTTTGATCGGGTTTAATCAGCCCCAGCATTTT.

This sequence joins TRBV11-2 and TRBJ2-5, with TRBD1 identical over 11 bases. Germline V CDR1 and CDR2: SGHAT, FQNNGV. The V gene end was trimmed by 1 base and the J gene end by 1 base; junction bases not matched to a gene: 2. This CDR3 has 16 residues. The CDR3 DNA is TGTGCCAGCAGCTTAGGGACAGGGGGCCTCCAAGAGACCCAGTACTTC. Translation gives CASSLGTGGLQETQYF. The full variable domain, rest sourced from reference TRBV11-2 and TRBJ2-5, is EAGVAQSPRYKIIEKRQSVAFWCNPISGHATLYWYQQILGQGPKLLIQFQNNGVVDDSQLPKDRFSAERLKGVDSTLKIQPAKLEDSAVYLCASSLGTGGLQETQYFGPGTRLLVL.

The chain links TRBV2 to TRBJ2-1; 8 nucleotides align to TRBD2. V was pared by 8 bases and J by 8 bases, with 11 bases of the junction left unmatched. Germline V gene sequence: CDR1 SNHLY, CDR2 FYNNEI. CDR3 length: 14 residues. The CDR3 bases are TGTGCCAGCCTCCCGGGACTAGGCATTTATGAGCAGTTCTTC. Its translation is CASLPGLGIYEQFF. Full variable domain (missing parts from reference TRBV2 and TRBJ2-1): EPEVTQTPSHQVTQMGQEVILRCVPISNHLYFYWYRQILGQKVEFLVSFYNNEISEKSEIFDDQFSVERPDGSNFTLKIRSTKLEDSAMYFCASLPGLGIYEQFFGPGTRLTVL.

The CDR3 here is CASSYSIQGNYEQYF. In DNA, the CDR3 is TGTGCCAGCAGTTACTCGATACAGGGAAACTACGAGCAGTACTTC. The gene calls are TRBV6-5 and TRBJ2-7; TRBD1 might be the D (6 bases). The V and J ends lost 0 bases and 3 bases respectively, with 12 bases between them. This CDR3 comprises 15 residues. Germline V gene lookup returns CDR1 MNHEY and CDR2 SVGAGI.

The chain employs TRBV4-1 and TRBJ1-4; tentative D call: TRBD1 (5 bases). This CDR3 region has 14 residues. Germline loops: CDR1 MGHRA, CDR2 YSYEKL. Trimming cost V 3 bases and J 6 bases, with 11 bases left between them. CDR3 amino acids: CASSHGTGDEKLFF. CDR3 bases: TGCGCCAGCAGCCATGGAACAGGCGATGAAAAACTGTTTTTT.

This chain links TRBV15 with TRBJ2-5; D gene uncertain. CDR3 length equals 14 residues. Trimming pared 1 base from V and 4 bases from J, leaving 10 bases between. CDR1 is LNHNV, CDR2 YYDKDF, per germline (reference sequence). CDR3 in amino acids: CATSRGVVGETQYF. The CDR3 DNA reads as TGTGCCACCAGCAGAGGAGTGGTTGGAGAGACCCAGTACTTC.

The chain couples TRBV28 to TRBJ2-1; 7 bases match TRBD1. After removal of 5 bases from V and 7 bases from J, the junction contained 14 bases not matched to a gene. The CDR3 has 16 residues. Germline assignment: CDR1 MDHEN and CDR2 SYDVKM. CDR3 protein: CASSPQRAEQGNEQFF. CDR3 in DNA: TGTGCCAGCAGTCCCCAACGGGCGGAACAGGGGAATGAGCAGTTCTTC.

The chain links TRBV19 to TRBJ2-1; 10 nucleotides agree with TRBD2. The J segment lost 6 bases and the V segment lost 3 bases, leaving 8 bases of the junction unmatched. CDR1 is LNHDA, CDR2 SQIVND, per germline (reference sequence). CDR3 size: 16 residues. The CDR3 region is CASSISQGLASNEQFF. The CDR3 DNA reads TGTGCCAGTAGTATCAGTCAGGGACTAGCGTCCAATGAGCAGTTCTTC.

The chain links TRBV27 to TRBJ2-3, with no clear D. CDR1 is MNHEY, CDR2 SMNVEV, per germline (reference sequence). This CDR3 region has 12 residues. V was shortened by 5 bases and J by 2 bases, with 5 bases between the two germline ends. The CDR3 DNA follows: TGTGCCAGCAGTCCCAACACAGATACGCAGTATTTT. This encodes CASSPNTDTQYF.